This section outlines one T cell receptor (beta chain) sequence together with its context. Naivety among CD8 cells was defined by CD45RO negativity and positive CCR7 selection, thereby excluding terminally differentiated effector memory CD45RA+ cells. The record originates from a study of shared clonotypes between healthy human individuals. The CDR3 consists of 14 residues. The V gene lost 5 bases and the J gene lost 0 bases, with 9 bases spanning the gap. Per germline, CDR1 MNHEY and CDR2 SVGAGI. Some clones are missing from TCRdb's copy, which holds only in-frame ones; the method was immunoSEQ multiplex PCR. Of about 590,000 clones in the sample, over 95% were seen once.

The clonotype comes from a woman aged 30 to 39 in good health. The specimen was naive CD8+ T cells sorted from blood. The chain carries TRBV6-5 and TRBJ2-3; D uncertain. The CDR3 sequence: CASSPGSSTDTQYF. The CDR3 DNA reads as TGTGCCAGCAGTCCTGGCAGTAGCACAGATACGCAGTATTTT.